One T cell receptor (beta chain) is described in this entry. Its target is unknown. The PCR used 60 Vbeta and 13 Jbeta primers. Sequencing was performed with immunoSEQ multiplex PCR; in TCRdb, only in-frame clones are kept and a portion is missing. In the table there are about 140,000 clones, less than 85% of which are singletons. V dropped 4 bases and J dropped 4 bases, with 11 bases sitting between them. The germline gives CDR1 SGHRS, CDR2 YFSETQ. The CDR3 consists of 14 residues. The source of the sample is a study of cytomegalovirus exposure and HLA in healthy donors. Whole-study findings and limits: Some segments of the V type, notably TRBV6-2 and TRBV6-3, were excluded as indistinguishable.

The sequence was collected from a man aged 35 to 55 in good health and CMV-seronegative. The material sequenced was PBMCs. V is TRBV5-1 and J is TRBJ2-2; a possible D gene is TRBD1 (5 bases). The CDR3 here is CASSTDSFTGELFF. In DNA form, the CDR3 reads TGCGCCAGCAGCACTGACAGCTTCACCGGGGAGCTGTTTTTT.